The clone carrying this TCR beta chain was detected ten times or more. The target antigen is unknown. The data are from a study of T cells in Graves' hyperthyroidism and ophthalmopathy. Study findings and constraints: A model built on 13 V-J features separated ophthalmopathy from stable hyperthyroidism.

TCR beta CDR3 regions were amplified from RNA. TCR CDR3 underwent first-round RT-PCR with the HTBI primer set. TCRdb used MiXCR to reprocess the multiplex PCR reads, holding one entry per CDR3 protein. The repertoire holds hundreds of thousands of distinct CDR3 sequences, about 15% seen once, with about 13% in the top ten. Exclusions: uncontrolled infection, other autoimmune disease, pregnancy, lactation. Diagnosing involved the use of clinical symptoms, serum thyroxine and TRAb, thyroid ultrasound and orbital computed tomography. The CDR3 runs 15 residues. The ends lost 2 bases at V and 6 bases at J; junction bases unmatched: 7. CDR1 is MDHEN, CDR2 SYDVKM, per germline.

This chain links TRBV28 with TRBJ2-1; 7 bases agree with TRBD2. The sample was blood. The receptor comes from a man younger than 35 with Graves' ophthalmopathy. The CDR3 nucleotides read TGTGCCAGCAGTTTACCCGGGACTAAAATCAATGAGCAGTTCTTC. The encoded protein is CASSLPGTKINEQFF.